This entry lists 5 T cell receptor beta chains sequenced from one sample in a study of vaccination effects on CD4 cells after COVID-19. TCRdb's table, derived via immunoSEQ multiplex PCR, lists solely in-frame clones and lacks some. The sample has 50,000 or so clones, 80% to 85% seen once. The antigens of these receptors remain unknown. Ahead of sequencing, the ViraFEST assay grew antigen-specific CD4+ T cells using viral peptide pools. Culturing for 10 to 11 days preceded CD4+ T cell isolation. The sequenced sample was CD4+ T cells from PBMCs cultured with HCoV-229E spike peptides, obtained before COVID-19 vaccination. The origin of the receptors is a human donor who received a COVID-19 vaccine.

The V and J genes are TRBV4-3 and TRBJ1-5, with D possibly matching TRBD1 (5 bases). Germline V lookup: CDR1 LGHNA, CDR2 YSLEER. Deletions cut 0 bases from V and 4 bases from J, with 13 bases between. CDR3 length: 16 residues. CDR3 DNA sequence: TGCGCCAGCAGCCAAGATTTCGGGGGTAAGAATCAGCCCCAGCATTTT. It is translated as CASSQDFGGKNQPQHF.

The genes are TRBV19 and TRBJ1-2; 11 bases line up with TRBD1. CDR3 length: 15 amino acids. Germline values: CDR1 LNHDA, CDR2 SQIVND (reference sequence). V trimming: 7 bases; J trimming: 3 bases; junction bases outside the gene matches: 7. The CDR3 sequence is CASTVDRGQDYGYTF. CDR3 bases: TGTGCCAGTACCGTGGACAGGGGGCAAGACTATGGCTACACCTTC.

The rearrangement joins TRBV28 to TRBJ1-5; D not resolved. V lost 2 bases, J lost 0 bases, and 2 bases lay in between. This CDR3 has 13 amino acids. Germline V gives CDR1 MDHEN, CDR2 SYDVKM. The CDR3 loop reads CASSLISNQPQHF. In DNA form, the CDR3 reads TGTGCCAGCAGTTTAATTAGCAATCAGCCCCAGCATTTT.

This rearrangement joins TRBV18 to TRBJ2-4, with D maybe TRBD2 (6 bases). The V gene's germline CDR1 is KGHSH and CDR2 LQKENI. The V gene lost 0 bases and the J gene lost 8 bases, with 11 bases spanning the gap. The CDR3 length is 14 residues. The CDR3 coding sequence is TGTGCCAGCTCACCACCGGGACTCCCAGACATTCAGTACTTC. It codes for CASSPPGLPDIQYF.

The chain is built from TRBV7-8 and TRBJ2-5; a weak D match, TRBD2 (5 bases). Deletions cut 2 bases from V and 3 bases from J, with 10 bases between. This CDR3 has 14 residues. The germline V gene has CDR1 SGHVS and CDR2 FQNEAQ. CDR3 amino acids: CASSLFLREETQYF. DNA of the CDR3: TGTGCCAGCAGCTTATTTCTGAGGGAAGAGACCCAGTACTTC.